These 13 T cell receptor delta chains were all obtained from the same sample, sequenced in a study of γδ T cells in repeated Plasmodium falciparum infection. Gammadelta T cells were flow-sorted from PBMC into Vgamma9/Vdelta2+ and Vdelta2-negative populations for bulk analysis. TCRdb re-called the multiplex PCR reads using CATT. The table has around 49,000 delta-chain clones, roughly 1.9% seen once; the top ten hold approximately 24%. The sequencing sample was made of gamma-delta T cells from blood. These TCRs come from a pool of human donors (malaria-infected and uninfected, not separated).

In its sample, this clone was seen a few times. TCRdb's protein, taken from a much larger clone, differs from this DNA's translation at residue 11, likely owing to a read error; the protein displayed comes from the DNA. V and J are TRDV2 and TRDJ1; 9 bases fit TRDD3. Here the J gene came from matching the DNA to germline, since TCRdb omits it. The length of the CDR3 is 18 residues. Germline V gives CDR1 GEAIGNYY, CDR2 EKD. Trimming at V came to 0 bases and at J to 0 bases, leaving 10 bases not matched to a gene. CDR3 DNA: TGTGCCTGTGACACCGGAGTAGGGGGATACCTCTACACCGATAAACTCATCTTT. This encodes CACDTGVGGYLYTDKLIF.

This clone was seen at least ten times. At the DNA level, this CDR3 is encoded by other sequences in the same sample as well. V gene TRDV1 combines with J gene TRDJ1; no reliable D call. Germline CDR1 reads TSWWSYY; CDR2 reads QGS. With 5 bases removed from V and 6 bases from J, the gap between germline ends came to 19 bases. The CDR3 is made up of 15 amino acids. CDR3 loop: CALGPAMHVLNKLIF. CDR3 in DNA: TGTGCTCTTGGGCCTGCAATGCACGTACTAAATAAACTCATCTTT.

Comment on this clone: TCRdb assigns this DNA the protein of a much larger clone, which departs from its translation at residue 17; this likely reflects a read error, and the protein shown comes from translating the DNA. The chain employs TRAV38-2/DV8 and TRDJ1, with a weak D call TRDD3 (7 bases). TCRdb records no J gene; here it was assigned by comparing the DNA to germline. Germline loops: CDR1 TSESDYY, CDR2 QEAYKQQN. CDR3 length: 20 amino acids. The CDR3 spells CAYWRISYLGAPGNTDELIF. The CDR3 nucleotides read TGTGCTTATTGGCGGATTTCCTATCTGGGGGCCCCGGGCAACACCGATGAACTCATCTTT.

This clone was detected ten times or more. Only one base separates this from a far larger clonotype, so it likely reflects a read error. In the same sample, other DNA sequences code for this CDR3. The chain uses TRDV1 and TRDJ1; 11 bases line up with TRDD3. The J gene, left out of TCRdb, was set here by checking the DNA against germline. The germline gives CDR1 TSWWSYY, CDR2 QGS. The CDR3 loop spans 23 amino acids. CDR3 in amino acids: CALGSTWAAPFLFGGYDTDKLIF. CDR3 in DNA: TGTGCTCTTGGGTCAACTTGGGCGGCTCCCTTCCTGTTTGGGGGATACGACACCGACAAACTCATCTTT.

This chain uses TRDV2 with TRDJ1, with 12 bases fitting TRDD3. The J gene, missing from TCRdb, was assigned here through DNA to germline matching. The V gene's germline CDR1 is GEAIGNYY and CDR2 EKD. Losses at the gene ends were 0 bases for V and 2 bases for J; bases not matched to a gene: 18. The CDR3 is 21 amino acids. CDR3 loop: CACDTGKGLLGDTRETDKLIF. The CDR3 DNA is TGTGCCTGTGACACCGGGAAGGGTCTACTGGGGGATACAAGAGAGACCGATAAACTCATCTTT.

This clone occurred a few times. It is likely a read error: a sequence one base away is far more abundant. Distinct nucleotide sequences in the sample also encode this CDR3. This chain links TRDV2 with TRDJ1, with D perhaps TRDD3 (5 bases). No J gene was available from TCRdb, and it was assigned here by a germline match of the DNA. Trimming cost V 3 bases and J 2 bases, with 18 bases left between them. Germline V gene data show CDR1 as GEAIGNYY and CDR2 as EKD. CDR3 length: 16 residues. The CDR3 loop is CACDSLTGRSTDKLIF. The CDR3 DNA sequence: TGTGCCTGTGACTCCCTTACTGGAAGGTCGACCGATAAACTCATCTTT.

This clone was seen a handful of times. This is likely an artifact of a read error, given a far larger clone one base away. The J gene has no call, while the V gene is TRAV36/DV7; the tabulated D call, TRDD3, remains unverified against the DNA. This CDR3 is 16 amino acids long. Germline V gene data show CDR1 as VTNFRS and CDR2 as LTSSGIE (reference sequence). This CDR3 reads CAVEACQRGDPDKLIF. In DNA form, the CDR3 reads TGTGCTGTGGAGGCATGTCAACGGGGGGACCCCGATAAGCTCATCTTT.

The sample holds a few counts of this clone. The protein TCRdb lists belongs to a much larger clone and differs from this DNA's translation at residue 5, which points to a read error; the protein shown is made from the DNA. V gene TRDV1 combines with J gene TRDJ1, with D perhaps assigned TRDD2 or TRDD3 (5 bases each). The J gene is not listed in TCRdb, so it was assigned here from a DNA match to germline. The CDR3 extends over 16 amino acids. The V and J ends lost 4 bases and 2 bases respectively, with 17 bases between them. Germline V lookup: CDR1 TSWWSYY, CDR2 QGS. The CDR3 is CALGGRLPRGTDKLIF. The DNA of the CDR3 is TGTGCTCTTGGGGGACGTCTTCCGCGGGGAACCGATAAACTCATCTTT.

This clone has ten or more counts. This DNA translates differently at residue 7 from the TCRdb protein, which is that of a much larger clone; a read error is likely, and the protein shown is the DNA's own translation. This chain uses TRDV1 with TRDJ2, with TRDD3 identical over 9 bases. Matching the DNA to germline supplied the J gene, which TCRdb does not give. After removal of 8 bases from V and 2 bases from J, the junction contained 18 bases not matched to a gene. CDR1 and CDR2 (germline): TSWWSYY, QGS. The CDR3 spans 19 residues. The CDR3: CALFPTGGGYLALTAQLFF. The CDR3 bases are TGTGCTCTTTTTCCTACTGGTGGGGGATATTTAGCCTTGACAGCACAACTCTTCTTT.

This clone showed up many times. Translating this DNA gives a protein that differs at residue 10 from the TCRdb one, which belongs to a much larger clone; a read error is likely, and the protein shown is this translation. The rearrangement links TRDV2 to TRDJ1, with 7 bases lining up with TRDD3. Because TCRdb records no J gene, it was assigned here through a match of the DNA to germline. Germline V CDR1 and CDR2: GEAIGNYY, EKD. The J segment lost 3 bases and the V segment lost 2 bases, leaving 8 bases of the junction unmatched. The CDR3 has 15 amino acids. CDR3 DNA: TGTGCCTGTGACATGGTGGGGGAGAGCGCCGATAAACTCATCTTT. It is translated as CACDMVGESADKLIF.

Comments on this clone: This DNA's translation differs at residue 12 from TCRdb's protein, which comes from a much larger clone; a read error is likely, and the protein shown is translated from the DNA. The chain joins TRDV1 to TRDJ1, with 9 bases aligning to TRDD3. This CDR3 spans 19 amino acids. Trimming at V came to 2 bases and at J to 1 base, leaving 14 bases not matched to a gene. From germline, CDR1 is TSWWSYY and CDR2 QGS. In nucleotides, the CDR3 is TGTGCTCTTGGGGAAATCCAAGGGGTCTGGGGGATGTCCACCGATAAACTCATCTTT. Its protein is CALGEIQGVWGMSTDKLIF.

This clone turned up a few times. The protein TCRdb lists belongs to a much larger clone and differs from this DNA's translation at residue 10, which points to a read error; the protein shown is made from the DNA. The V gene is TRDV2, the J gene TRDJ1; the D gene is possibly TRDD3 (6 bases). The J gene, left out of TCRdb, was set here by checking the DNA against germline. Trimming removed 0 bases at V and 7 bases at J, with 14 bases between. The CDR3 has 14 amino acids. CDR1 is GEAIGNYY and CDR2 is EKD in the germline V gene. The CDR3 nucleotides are TGTGCCTGTGACACCATAGGGGATGCCGTTAAACTCATCTTT. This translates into CACDTIGDAVKLIF.

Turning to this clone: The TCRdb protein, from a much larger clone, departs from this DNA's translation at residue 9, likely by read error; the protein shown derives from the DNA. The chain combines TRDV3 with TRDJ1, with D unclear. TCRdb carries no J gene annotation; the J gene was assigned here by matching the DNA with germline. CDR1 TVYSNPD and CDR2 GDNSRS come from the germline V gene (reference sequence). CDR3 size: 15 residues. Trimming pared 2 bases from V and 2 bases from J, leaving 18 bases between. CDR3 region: CAFAREGPRTDKLIF. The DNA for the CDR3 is TGTGCCTTTGCCCGTGAGGGCCCTAGAACCGATAAACTCATCTTT.